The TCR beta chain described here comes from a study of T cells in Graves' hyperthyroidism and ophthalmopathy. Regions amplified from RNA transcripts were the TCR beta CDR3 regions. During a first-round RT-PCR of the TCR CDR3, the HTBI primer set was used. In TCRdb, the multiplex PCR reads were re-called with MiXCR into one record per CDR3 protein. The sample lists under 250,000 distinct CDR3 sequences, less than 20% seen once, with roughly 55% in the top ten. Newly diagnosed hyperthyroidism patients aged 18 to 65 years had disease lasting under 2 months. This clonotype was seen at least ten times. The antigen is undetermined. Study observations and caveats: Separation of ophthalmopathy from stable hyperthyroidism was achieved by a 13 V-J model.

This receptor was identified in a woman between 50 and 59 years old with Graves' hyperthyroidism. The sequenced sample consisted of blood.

CDR3 DNA: TGCGCCAGCAGCTGGGACCGGACAGGGACGCTCGGGGAGCTGTTTTTT. Protein sequence: CASSWDRTGTLGELFF. This chain joins TRBV5-1 and TRBJ2-2, with 8 bases fitting TRBD1. J lost 7 bases, V lost 3 bases, and 11 bases had no gene match. Germline CDR1 reads SGHRS; CDR2 reads YFSETQ. The length of the CDR3 is 16 residues.